Only a few counts were recorded for the clone carrying this T cell receptor beta chain. Its antigen is not identified. It was by quantitative 5'-RACE with molecular barcodes that TCR beta libraries were made. MiXCR was run by TCRdb on the 5' RACE reads, yielding one entry per CDR3 protein. The table shows some 87,000 distinct CDR3 sequences, with 27% occurring only once. V was clipped by 0 bases and J by 3 bases, with 15 bases between them. The CDR3 is 15 residues long. CDR1 is DFQATT and CDR2 is SNEGSKA in the germline V gene (reference sequence). This sample was taken from a study of CD8 T cells in ankylosing spondylitis. Study-wide findings and caveats: Disease-linked clones bore a CD8+ phenotype, appearing relatively rarely in peripheral blood. A TCR beta motif of under 10 highly homologous variants seemed to mark ankylosing spondylitis blood. From matched ankylosing spondylitis synovial fluid, disease-linked clones were reportedly recovered at significantly enriched levels.

Sequencing input: blood, either unsorted or a sorted T cell fraction (not recorded which). This clonotype was sampled from a male donor with ankylosing spondylitis or in good health (not recorded which). The chain employs TRBV20-1 and TRBJ2-7; no clear D gene. CDR3 DNA: TGCAGTGCTAGAGATGCGGCCAGGAGAATCTACGAGCAGTACGTC. Translated, it gives CSARDAARRIYEQYV.